This T cell receptor (beta chain) was captured in a study of blood T cells in healthy people across ages. Study summary: About one barcoded beta molecule per two T cells was the capture yield of template switching.

This clonotype was picked up one time. Its antigen remains unidentified. The trim removed 3 bases at V and 11 bases at J, leaving 16 bases unmatched. CDR1 is DFQATT, CDR2 SNEGSKA, per germline (reference sequence). The CDR3 is 15 residues long. Sample-barcoded 5' priming and a J-beta primer mix drove a second PCR of roughly 7 to 11 cycles. The study obtained at least 3 million CDR3-containing paired-end reads from every sample. TCRdb used MiXCR to reprocess the 5' RACE reads, holding one entry per CDR3 protein. The data show hundreds of thousands of distinct CDR3 sequences, roughly 41% seen once. Overall study results and limits: TCR beta diversity tracked closely with naive T cell percentage. Naive CD4+ cells and diversity were both higher in long-lived donors than in aged donors.

Sequenced: blood. This chain links TRBV20-1 with TRBJ2-5, with 9 nucleotides matching TRBD1. This sequence was found in an elderly man in good health. CDR3 in DNA: TGCAGTGCTAGTGCCGGGACAGGGCCCTACAATGAGCAGTACTTC. Translated: CSASAGTGPYNEQYF.